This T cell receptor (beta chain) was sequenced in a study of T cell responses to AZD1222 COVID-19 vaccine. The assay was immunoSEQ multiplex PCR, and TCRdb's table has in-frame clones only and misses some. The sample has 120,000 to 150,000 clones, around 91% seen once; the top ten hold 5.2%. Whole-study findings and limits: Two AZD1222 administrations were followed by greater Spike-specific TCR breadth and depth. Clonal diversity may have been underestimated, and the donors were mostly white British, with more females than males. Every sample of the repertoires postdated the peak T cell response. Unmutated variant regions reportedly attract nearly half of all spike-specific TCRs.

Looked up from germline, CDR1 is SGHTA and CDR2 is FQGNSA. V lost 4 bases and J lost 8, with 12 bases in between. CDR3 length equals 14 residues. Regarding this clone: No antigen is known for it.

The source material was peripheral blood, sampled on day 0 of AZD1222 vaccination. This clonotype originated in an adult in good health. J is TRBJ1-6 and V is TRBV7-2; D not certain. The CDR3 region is CASSSDDLYSPLHF. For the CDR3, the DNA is TGTGCCAGCAGCTCCGACGATCTTTATTCACCCCTCCACTTT.